This is a list of T cell receptor beta chains from one sample in a study of blood T cell repertoires in COVID-19. The method was immunoSEQ multiplex PCR; TCRdb's version includes in-frame clones alone and lacks a portion of them. The sample records under 500,000 clones, more than 85% being singletons. Sequences were obtained from peripheral blood. Source of these receptors: a woman younger than 45 with acute or convalescent COVID-19. The CDR3 runs from the conserved cysteine through the conserved F or W. A D gene is named only where the DNA matches it firmly. Size is omitted from some rows. Given values are once, few, many or a class for expanded clones.

d_call	v_call	j_call	clone_size	cdr3_nt	cdr3_aa
TRBD1	TRBV6-5	TRBJ2-7	once	TGTGCCAGCATCTCCACGGGACAGGACTACGAGCAGTACTTC	CASISTGQDYEQYF
.	TRBV19	TRBJ1-6	.	TGTGCCAGTAGTCCCCCGGACAAGCCATCTTCACCCCTCCACTTT	CASSPPDKPSSPLHF
.	TRBV14	TRBJ2-5	.	TGTGCCAGCAGCCACTCTCAGGGGCGGGAGACCCAGTACTTC	CASSHSQGRETQYF
.	TRBV6-5	TRBJ2-2	.	TGTGCCAGCAGCCTGGGCGGGGCCGGGGAGCTGTTTTTT	CASSLGGAGELFF
TRBD2	TRBV5-5	TRBJ2-3	.	TGTGCCAGCAGCAGTAGCGGGGGGGACACAGATACGCAGTATTTT	CASSSSGGDTDTQYF
.	TRBV9	TRBJ1-2	.	TGTGCCAGCAGCGTAGGCAGGGGAAACTATGGCTACACCTTC	CASSVGRGNYGYTF
TRBD1	TRBV5-1	TRBJ1-5	.	TGCGCCAGCAGCACAGGGACAGAGAATCAGCCCCAGCATTTT	CASSTGTENQPQHF
TRBD2	TRBV6-5	TRBJ2-5	.	TGTGCCAGCAGGACGTTAGCGGGGGGGCCAGAGACCCAGTACTTC	CASRTLAGGPETQYF
.	TRBV6-1	TRBJ1-1	.	TGTGCCAGCAGTGACAATAGGGGGATTAGAGGTGACACTGAAGCTTTCTTT	CASSDNRGIRGDTEAFF
.	TRBV5-1	TRBJ2-5	.	TGCGCCAGCAGACCAATATTGGGCCCAGAGACCCAGTACTTC	CASRPILGPETQYF
.	TRBV14	TRBJ1-1	.	TGTGCCAGCAGCCAAGACAGGCAGAGCACTGAAGCTTTCTTT	CASSQDRQSTEAFF
TRBD1	TRBV7-8	TRBJ1-5	once	TGTGCCAGCAGCTTAGCGGTTACGGTAACCGGGACAGATTATCAGCCCCAGCATTTT	CASSLAVTVTGTDYQPQHF